This TCR beta chain was captured in a study of glioma-infiltrating T cells after dendritic cell vaccination. Whole-study context: Dendritic cell vaccine was injected intradermally three times, biweekly.

The germline V gene encodes CDR1 SGHNT and CDR2 YYREEE (reference sequence). This CDR3 spans 15 amino acids. The germline V and J ends were trimmed by 0 bases and 2 bases, with 11 bases remaining between them. The time point is: after dendritic cell vaccination, including at tumor progression/relapse. Data came from immunoSEQ multiplex PCR; TCRdb stores just in-frame clones and leaves some out. The sample has around 92,000 clones; 65% to 85% are singletons. The chain combines TRBV5-4 with TRBJ2-5; a weak D match, TRBD1 (5 bases). The specimen comprised blood, sampled after dendritic cell vaccination. This clonotype was obtained from a human donor with glioblastoma. Here the CDR3 DNA reads TGTGCCAGCAGCTTGGGACAGAGCCTACAAGAGACCCAGTACTTC. Encoded protein: CASSLGQSLQETQYF.